A single sample is the source of the 29 T cell receptor beta chains below, sequenced in a study of T-cell reconstitution after alpha-beta-depleted transplantation in children. Unique molecular identifiers tagged the TCRbeta library. TCRdb passed the PCR reads through MiXCR, listing each CDR3 protein once. The sample includes some 300,000 distinct CDR3 sequences, about a tenth of them seen just once. Sequenced here: PBMCs from the stem cell graft donor, sampled from the stem cell graft. Every receptor here comes from a human donor who donated a stem cell graft to a child with acute lymphoblastic leukemia.

This clonotype occurred many times. The chain is built from TRBV12-3 or TRBV12-4 and TRBJ2-7; D unresolved. Trimming shortened V by 2 bases and J by 3 bases, and 5 bases separated the two germline ends. The CDR3 loop spans 12 amino acids. In DNA, the CDR3 is TGTGCCAGCAGTTTATCGGTCTACGAGCAGTACTTC. This encodes CASSLSVYEQYF.

This clonotype was observed many times. The rearrangement links TRBV4-3 to TRBJ2-3; tentative D call: TRBD1 (5 bases). The CDR3 runs 15 residues. The V end lost 4 bases, the J end lost 3 bases, and 14 bases lay between the germline ends. Germline CDR1 LGHNA, CDR2 YSLEER. The CDR3 sequence is CASSPTGLGTDTQYF. The CDR3, as DNA: TGCGCCAGCAGCCCAACAGGCTTAGGAACAGATACGCAGTATTTT.

This chain joins TRBV7-2 and TRBJ1-1; D perhaps matches TRBD1 (5 bases). CDR1 is SGHTA, CDR2 FQGNSA, per germline. CDR3 length equals 15 residues. With 2 bases removed from V and 9 bases from J, the gap between germline ends came to 19 bases. As DNA, the CDR3 is TGTGCCAGCAGCTTAAGGCCGGGGGGGAACCTTAAAGCTTTCTTT. It is translated as CASSLRPGGNLKAFF.

The V and J genes are TRBV7-2 and TRBJ1-2; D uncertain. V was clipped by 3 bases and J by 8 bases, with 19 bases between them. This CDR3 is built from 15 residues. Germline V gene lookup returns CDR1 SGHTA and CDR2 FQGNSA. The CDR3 DNA reads as TGTGCCAGCAGCTTGGACGCGGCAAGGATTTGGGGCTACACCTTC. Protein product: CASSLDAARIWGYTF.

The chain joins TRBV27 to TRBJ2-5; tentatively, D is TRBD1 (6 bases). Trimming removed 2 bases at V and 2 bases at J, with 12 bases between. The CDR3 sequence is 15 residues long. Germline V gene sequence: CDR1 MNHEY, CDR2 SMNVEV (reference sequence). The DNA for the CDR3 is TGTGCCAGCAGTTTACAGGGGAGTTGGCAAGAGACCCAGTACTTC. It translates to CASSLQGSWQETQYF.

This clonotype was detected a few times. This sequence joins TRBV9 and TRBJ1-1, with no clear D. The length of the CDR3 is 13 residues. Trimming removed 5 bases at V and 4 bases at J, with 12 bases between. Germline CDR1 and CDR2: SGDLS and YYNGEE. The CDR3 sequence: CASSMDWGTEAFF. The DNA of the CDR3 is TGTGCCAGCAGTATGGACTGGGGCACTGAAGCTTTCTTT.

This clonotype was counted ten times or more. The rearrangement links TRBV7-9 to TRBJ1-1; D gene uncertain. This CDR3 is 15 amino acids long. Germline CDR1 and CDR2: SEHNR and FQNEAQ (reference sequence). The germline V and J ends were trimmed by 4 bases and 5 bases, with 17 bases remaining between them. As DNA, the CDR3 is TGTGCCAGCAGCTCGAGGGCCGGGTATGAGACTGAAGCTTTCTTT. It codes for CASSSRAGYETEAFF.

The chain links TRBV3-1 to TRBJ2-7; the match to TRBD2 covers 9 bases. Germline lookup yields CDR1 LGHDT and CDR2 YNNKEL (reference sequence). V was clipped by 4 bases and J by 0 bases; unmatched bases: 4. The CDR3 has 15 amino acids. The CDR3 bases are TGTGCCAGCAGCCCTTATAGCGGGAGCTCCTACGAGCAGTACTTC. Protein: CASSPYSGSSYEQYF.

The sample holds many counts of this clonotype. The chain uses TRBV6-5 and TRBJ1-2; D ambiguous. The CDR3 extends over 14 amino acids. Trimming pared 6 bases from V and 5 bases from J, leaving 16 bases between. Germline CDR1 is MNHEY and CDR2 is SVGAGI. In DNA, the CDR3 is TGTGCCAGCAGCCCCAAAAGTCAGTTTTATGGCTACACCTTC. It encodes CASSPKSQFYGYTF.

The rearrangement joins TRBV20-1 to TRBJ2-5, with D possibly TRBD1 on 6 matching bases. The CDR3 is 14 amino acids. The germline V gene encodes CDR1 DFQATT and CDR2 SNEGSKA (reference sequence). With 6 bases removed from V and 5 bases from J, the gap between germline ends came to 19 bases. CDR3 bases: TGCAGTGCATGGCCGGGACCACAGGGTGAGACCCAGTACTTC. Its translation is CSAWPGPQGETQYF.

The chain couples TRBV20-1 to TRBJ2-7; 8 positions agree with TRBD2. The CDR3 spans 14 residues. V trimming: 3 bases; J trimming: 4 bases; junction bases outside the gene matches: 8. Germline CDR1 DFQATT, CDR2 SNEGSKA (reference sequence). Here the CDR3 DNA reads TGCAGTGCTAGTGCCGGAGCGGGAGCATACGAGCAGTACTTC. This encodes CSASAGAGAYEQYF.

The V and J genes are TRBV20-1 and TRBJ2-2, with 7 bases identical to TRBD1. The J segment lost 0 bases and the V segment lost 2 bases, leaving 9 bases of the junction unmatched. The germline CDR1 and CDR2 sequences are DFQATT and SNEGSKA (reference sequence). The CDR3 spans 17 residues. The CDR3 sequence: CSARPRTGPSNTGELFF. CDR3 nucleotide sequence: TGCAGTGCTAGACCCAGGACAGGACCTTCGAACACCGGGGAGCTGTTTTTT.

This clonotype has at least ten counts. The genes are TRBV4-1 and TRBJ2-7; 8 nucleotides agree with TRBD1. CDR1 is MGHRA and CDR2 is YSYEKL in the germline V gene. The CDR3 loop spans 15 amino acids. V lost 3 bases and J lost 3; bases outside the gene matches: 7. In DNA, the CDR3 is TGCGCCAGCAGCCATACCGGGACAGGAGGCTACGAGCAGTACTTC. Its protein product is CASSHTGTGGYEQYF.

This clonotype was detected only a few times. The chain recombines TRBV12-3 or TRBV12-4 with TRBJ2-2, with D perhaps matching TRBD1 or TRBD2 (5 bases each). CDR3 length equals 16 residues. V was clipped by 3 bases and J by 0 bases, with 11 bases between them. The CDR3 DNA reads TGTGCCAGCAGTTTCATGGGGGTATCGAACACCGGGGAGCTGTTTTTT. This sequence encodes CASSFMGVSNTGELFF.

The rearrangement uses TRBV5-4 and TRBJ2-7, with 7 bases that match TRBD1. After removal of 4 bases from V and 3 bases from J, the junction contained 10 bases not matched to a gene. CDR3 length equals 15 residues. Germline CDR1 SGHNT, CDR2 YYREEE (reference sequence). CDR3 in amino acids: CASSPGTDDIYEQYF. In nucleotides, the CDR3 is TGTGCCAGCAGCCCCGGGACAGATGATATCTACGAGCAGTACTTC.

This clonotype occurred a few times. The chain uses TRBV10-3 and TRBJ1-1; D is uncertain. The CDR3 has 14 residues. Germline CDR1 and CDR2: ENHRY and SYGVKD. V was cut by 2 bases and J by 8 bases, with 15 bases left in between. CDR3 protein: CAISEGQAGEEAFF. For the CDR3, the DNA is TGTGCCATCAGTGAGGGTCAGGCGGGTGAGGAAGCTTTCTTT.

The chain combines TRBV19 with TRBJ2-1, with D perhaps being TRBD1 or TRBD2 (5 bases each). V lost 6 bases, J lost 5 bases, and 20 bases lay in between. CDR3 length: 16 amino acids. Per germline, CDR1 LNHDA and CDR2 SQIVND (reference sequence). DNA of the CDR3: TGTGCCAGTAGCCTTTATCCGGGACGGTGGGACAATGAGCAGTTCTTC. Encoded protein: CASSLYPGRWDNEQFF.

The gene calls are TRBV29-1 and TRBJ2-1, with 7 bases lining up with TRBD2. V shed 3 bases, J shed 10 bases, and the junction held 12 bases outside the gene matches. The germline gives CDR1 SQVTM, CDR2 ANQGSEA. The CDR3 runs to 14 residues. CDR3: CSVEVREWLREQFF. CDR3 nucleotides: TGCAGCGTTGAGGTGCGGGAGTGGCTTCGGGAGCAGTTCTTC.

The genes are TRBV7-9 and TRBJ2-1, with 9 bases aligning to TRBD2. CDR1 and CDR2 from the germline V gene are SEHNR and FQNEAQ (reference sequence). J was trimmed by 5 bases and V by 5 bases; bases with no gene match: 7. The CDR3 is 15 amino acids. CDR3 protein: CASSAIAGVHNEQFF. The CDR3 nucleotides read TGTGCCAGCAGCGCTATAGCGGGAGTCCACAATGAGCAGTTCTTC.

The V gene is TRBV5-6, the J gene TRBJ2-5; 7 nucleotides line up with TRBD2. This CDR3 contains 14 residues. The ends lost 5 bases at V and 7 bases at J; junction bases unmatched: 11. Germline V gives CDR1 SGHDT, CDR2 YYEEEE. The CDR3 coding sequence is TGTGCCAGCAGGAAATGGGGGGGAACGCGGACCCAGTACTTC. This translates into CASRKWGGTRTQYF.

The V and J genes are TRBV4-1 and TRBJ2-3, with TRBD2 matching 13 bases. Trimming took 4 bases from V and 6 from J; bases not matched to a gene: 4. Per the germline V gene, CDR1 is MGHRA and CDR2 is YSYEKL. CDR3 length: 15 amino acids. The CDR3 here is CASSPRLAGGDTQYF. CDR3 in DNA: TGCGCCAGCAGCCCACGACTAGCGGGAGGTGATACGCAGTATTTT.

This clonotype has just a few counts. The V call is TRBV28, the J call TRBJ2-5, with D perhaps matching TRBD2 (6 bases). V gave up 3 bases and J gave up 5 bases, with 19 bases separating them. Germline CDR1 reads MDHEN; CDR2 reads SYDVKM. This CDR3 spans 16 amino acids. DNA of the CDR3: TGTGCCAGCAGTTTGTATCGGACTCAGGAGGGGGAGACCCAGTACTTC. Translating it yields CASSLYRTQEGETQYF.

This clonotype occurred a few times. This sequence joins TRBV11-1 and TRBJ2-7, with a tentative D call TRBD1 (6 bases). The CDR3 has 15 amino acids. The germline gives CDR1 SGHAT, CDR2 FQDESV (reference sequence). Deletions cut 5 bases from V and 2 bases from J, with 16 bases between. CDR3 amino acids: CASSGQGQQTYEQYF. The CDR3 DNA sequence: TGTGCCAGCAGCGGACAAGGACAGCAAACCTACGAGCAGTACTTC.

This clonotype was counted ten times or more. The rearrangement joins TRBV4-1 to TRBJ2-1; no clear D gene. This CDR3 has 13 amino acids. With 0 bases removed from V and 9 bases from J, the gap between germline ends came to 9 bases. CDR1 and CDR2 from the germline V gene are MGHRA and YSYEKL. CDR3 DNA sequence: TGCGCCAGCAGCCAAGATACAGATCTTGAGCAGTTCTTC. Its protein product is CASSQDTDLEQFF.

This chain joins TRBV27 and TRBJ2-1; 9 bases align to TRBD2. V shed 5 bases and J 8 bases; nucleotides not matched to a gene: 16. There are 17 residues in the CDR3. From germline, CDR1 is MNHEY and CDR2 SMNVEV (reference sequence). CDR3: CASSPRLAGGPWHEQFF. In DNA form, the CDR3 reads TGTGCCAGCAGTCCCAGACTTGCGGGAGGGCCCTGGCATGAGCAGTTCTTC.

This clonotype was recorded a few times. The chain recombines TRBV15 with TRBJ1-3; maybe TRBD1 (5 bases). CDR3 length equals 16 residues. The V gene lost 4 bases and the J gene lost 0 bases, with 13 bases spanning the gap. Germline CDR1 reads LNHNV; CDR2 reads YYDKDF (reference sequence). CDR3 amino acids: CATSNSLTVSGNTIYF. The CDR3 bases are TGTGCCACCAGCAACAGCCTGACAGTCTCTGGAAACACCATATATTTT. The full variable domain, its missing parts supplied by reference TRBV15 and TRBJ1-3, is DAMVIQNPRYQVTQFGKPVTLSCSQTLNHNVMYWYQQKSSQAPKLLFHYYDKDFNNEADTPDNFQSRRPNTSFCFLDIRSPGLGDTAMYLCATSNSLTVSGNTIYFGEGSWLTVV.

Many counts were recorded for this clonotype. V usage is TRBV20-1 and J usage is TRBJ1-5; no firm D call. V lost 5 bases and J lost 3, with 8 bases in between. The CDR3 runs 12 residues. Germline-derived CDR1 and CDR2 are DFQATT and SNEGSKA (reference sequence). The CDR3 region has the DNA TGCAGTGCTGGCATGAACAATCAGCCCCAGCATTTT. This sequence encodes CSAGMNNQPQHF.

J is TRBJ2-4 and V is TRBV11-2; D remains unclear. CDR1 and CDR2 (germline): SGHAT, FQNNGV. There are 14 residues in the CDR3. With 5 bases removed from V and 1 base from J, the gap between germline ends came to 9 bases. DNA for the CDR3: TGTGCCAGCAGCCTCCCGAGGGCCAAAAACATTCAGTACTTC. Amino acid sequence: CASSLPRAKNIQYF.

This clonotype was observed at least ten times. The genes are TRBV7-2 and TRBJ2-3; 9 nucleotides align to TRBD2. V dropped 1 base and J dropped 5; count of bases not matched to a gene: 4. This CDR3 spans 15 amino acids. Looked up from germline, CDR1 is SGHTA and CDR2 is FQGNSA. The DNA for the CDR3 is TGTGCCAGCAGCTTAGAAGCTAGCGGGGTAGATACGCAGTATTTT. Protein sequence: CASSLEASGVDTQYF.